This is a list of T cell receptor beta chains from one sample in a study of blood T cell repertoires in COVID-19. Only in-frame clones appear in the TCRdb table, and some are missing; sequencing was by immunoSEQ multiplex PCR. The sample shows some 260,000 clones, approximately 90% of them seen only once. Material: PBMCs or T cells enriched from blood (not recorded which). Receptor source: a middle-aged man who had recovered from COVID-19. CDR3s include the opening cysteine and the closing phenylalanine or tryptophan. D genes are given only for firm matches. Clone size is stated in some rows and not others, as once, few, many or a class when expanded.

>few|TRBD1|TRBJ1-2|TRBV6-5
TGTGCCAGCAGCCACCCGCCGGGACAGGGTGGCTACACCTTC
CASSHPPGQGGYTF
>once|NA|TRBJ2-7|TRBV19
TGTGCCAGTAGTGACCCCGGGACAAACTCCTACGAGCAGTACTTC
CASSDPGTNSYEQYF
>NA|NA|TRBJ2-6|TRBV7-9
TGTGCCAGCAGCTTAGCGCGAGGGAGCTCTGGGGCCAACGTCCTGACTTTC
CASSLARGSSGANVLTF
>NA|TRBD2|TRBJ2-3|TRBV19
TGTGCCAGTAGTATCTCCAGCGGGGGGCCGGGTACGCAGTATTTT
CASSISSGGPGTQYF
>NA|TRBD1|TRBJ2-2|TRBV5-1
TGCGCCAGCAGCCAGGCGACAGGGGCCTTTCTCACCGGGGAGCTGTTTTTT
CASSQATGAFLTGELFF
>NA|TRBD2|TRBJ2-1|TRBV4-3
TGCGCCAGCAGCCAAGCTGGGAGGGCGGCCTACAATGAGCAGTTCTTC
CASSQAGRAAYNEQFF
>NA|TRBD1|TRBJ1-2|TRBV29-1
TGCAGCGTTGAGGTCGGACAGGGGGCCTATGGCTACACCTTC
CSVEVGQGAYGYTF
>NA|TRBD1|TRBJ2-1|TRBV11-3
TGTGCCAGCAGCCCAAGACAGGGGGCCGGGAATGAGCAGTTCTTC
CASSPRQGAGNEQFF
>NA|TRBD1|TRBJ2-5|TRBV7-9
TGTGCCAGCAGCGATTCCGGGACAGCCCAAGAGACCCAGTACTTC
CASSDSGTAQETQYF
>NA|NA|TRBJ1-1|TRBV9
TGTGCCAGCAGCGTAGCTAGCACATTGAACACTGAAGCTTTCTTT
CASSVASTLNTEAFF
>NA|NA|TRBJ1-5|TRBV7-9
TGTGCCAGCAGCCTACGGGGGGACCATAGCAATCAGCCCCAGCATTTT
CASSLRGDHSNQPQHF
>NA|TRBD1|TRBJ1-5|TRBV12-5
TGTGCTAGTGGTTCGGGACAGGCGTCTGGGCCCCAGCATTTT
CASGSGQASGPQHF
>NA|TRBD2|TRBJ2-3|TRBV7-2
TGTGCCAGCAGCATTGTAGCGGGACCCAGCACAGATACGCAGTATTTT
CASSIVAGPSTDTQYF
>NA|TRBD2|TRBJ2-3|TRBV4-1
TGCGCCAGCAGCCAAGGGGAGTGGGGACTAGCGGCACAGTATTTT
CASSQGEWGLAAQYF
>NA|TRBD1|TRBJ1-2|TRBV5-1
TGCGCCAGCAGTTCGGAGGCCAGGGGGTTCTACACCTTC
CASSSEARGFYTF
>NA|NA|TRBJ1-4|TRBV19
TGTGCCAGTAGTATAGATCTGGGACACGCTAATGAAAAACTGTTTTTT
CASSIDLGHANEKLFF
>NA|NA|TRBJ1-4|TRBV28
TGTGCCAGCAGTTTTCACAGTACAAATGAAAAACTGTTTTTT
CASSFHSTNEKLFF
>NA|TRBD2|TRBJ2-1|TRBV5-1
TGCGCCAGCAGAGATTCCGGCGGGAGGGTCGGCAATGAGCAGTTCTTC
CASRDSGGRVGNEQFF
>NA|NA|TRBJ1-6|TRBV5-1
TGCGCCAGCAGCTTGGAGCAGGGGCAATTCGATTCACCCCTCCACTTT
CASSLEQGQFDSPLHF